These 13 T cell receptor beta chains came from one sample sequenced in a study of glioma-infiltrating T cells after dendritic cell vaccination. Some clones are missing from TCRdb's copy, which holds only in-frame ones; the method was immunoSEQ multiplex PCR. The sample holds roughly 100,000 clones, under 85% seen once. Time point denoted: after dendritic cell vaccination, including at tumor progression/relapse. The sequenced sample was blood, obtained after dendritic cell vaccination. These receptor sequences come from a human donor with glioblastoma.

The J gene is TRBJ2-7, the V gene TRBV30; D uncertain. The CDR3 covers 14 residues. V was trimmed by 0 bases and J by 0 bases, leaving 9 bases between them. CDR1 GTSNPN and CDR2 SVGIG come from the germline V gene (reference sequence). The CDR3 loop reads CAWSVDISSYEQYF. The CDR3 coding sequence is TGTGCCTGGAGTGTTGACATTAGCTCCTACGAGCAGTACTTC.

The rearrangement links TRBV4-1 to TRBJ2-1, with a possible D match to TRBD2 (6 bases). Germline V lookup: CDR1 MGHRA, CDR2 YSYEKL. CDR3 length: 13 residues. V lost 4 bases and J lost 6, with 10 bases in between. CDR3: CASSPSGGNEQFF. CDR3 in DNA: TGCGCCAGCAGCCCCTCCGGGGGCAATGAGCAGTTCTTC.

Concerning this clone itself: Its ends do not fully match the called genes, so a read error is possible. The CDR3 nucleotides are TGCGCCAGCAGAACAGGGGAGGTGAAAACTGAAGCTTTCTTT. Amino acids: CASRTGEVKTEAFF. The rearrangement joins TRBV5-1 to TRBJ1-1; 7 positions agree with TRBD1. In germline, CDR1 is SGHRS, CDR2 YFSETQ. The CDR3 consists of 14 residues.

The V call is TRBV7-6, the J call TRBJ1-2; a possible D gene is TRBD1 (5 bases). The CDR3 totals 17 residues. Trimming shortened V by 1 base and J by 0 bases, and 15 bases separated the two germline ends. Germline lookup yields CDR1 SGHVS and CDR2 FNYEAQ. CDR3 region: CASSLEFGGTTNYGYTF. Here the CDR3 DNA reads TGTGCCAGCAGCTTAGAATTTGGGGGGACGACTAACTATGGCTACACCTTC.

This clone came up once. The CDR3 here is CASSPQGVVSTEAFF. CDR3 bases: TGTGCCAGCAGCCCACAGGGTGTAGTGAGCACTGAAGCTTTCTTT. This chain joins TRBV2 and TRBJ1-1; TRBD1 might be the D (6 bases). CDR1 SNHLY and CDR2 FYNNEI come from the germline V gene. Trimming pared 6 bases from V and 4 bases from J, leaving 18 bases between. The CDR3 length is 15 residues.

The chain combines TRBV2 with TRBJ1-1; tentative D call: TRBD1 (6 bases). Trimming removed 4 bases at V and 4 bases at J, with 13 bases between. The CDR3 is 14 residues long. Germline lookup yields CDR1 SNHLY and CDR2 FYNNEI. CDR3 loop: CASSAQTGSTEAFF. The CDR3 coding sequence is TGTGCCAGCAGTGCCCAAACAGGGAGCACTGAAGCTTTCTTT.

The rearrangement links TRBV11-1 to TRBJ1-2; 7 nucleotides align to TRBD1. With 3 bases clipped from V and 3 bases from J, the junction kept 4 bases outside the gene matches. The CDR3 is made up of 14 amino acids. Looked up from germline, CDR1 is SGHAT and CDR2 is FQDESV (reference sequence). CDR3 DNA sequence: TGTGCCAGCAGCTTCGACAGGGATTACTATGGCTACACCTTC. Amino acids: CASSFDRDYYGYTF.

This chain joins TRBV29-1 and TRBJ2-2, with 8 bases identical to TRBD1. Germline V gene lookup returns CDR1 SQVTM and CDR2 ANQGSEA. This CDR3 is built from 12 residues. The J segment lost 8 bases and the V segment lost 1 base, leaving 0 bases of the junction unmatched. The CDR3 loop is CSVEGTGGELFF. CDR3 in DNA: TGCAGCGTTGAAGGGACAGGGGGGGAGCTGTTTTTT.

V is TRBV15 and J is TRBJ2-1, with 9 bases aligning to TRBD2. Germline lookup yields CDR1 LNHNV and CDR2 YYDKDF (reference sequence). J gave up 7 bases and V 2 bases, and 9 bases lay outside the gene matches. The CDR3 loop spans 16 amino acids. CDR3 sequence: CATSRRRGGEANEQFF. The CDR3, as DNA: TGTGCCACCAGCAGAAGGCGGGGGGGCGAGGCGAATGAGCAGTTCTTC.

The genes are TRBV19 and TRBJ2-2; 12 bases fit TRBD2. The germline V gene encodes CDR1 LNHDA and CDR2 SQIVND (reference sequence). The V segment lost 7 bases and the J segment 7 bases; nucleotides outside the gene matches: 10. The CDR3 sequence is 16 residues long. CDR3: CASTQLAGGNGGELFF. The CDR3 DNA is TGTGCCAGTACCCAACTAGCGGGGGGTAATGGCGGGGAGCTGTTTTTT.

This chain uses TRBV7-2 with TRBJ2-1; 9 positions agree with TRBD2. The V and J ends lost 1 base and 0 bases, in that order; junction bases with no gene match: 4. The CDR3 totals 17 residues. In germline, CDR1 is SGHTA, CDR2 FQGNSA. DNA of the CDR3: TGTGCCAGCAGCTTAGATGCTAGCGGGATCTCCTACAATGAGCAGTTCTTC. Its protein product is CASSLDASGISYNEQFF.

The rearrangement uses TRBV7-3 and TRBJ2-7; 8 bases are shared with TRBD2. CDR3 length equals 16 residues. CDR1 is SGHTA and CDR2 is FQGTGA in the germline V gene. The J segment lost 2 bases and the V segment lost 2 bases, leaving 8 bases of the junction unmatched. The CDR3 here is CASSLGGSGTPYEQYF. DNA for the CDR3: TGTGCCAGCAGCTTAGGGGGTAGCGGGACACCCTACGAGCAGTACTTC.

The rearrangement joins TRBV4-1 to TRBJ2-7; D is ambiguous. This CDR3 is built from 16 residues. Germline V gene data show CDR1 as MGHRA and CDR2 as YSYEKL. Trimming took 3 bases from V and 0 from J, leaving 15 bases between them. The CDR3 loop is CASSQAPRQPSYEQYF. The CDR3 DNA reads TGCGCCAGCAGCCAGGCCCCTAGGCAGCCCTCCTACGAGCAGTACTTC.